The rows below give T cell receptor beta chains drawn from one sample of a study of T cells in Graves' hyperthyroidism and ophthalmopathy. One entry per CDR3 protein results from TCRdb running MiXCR on the multiplex PCR reads. The data hold roughly 500,000 distinct CDR3 sequences, with around 43% observed a single time. Sequencing was done on a sample of peripheral blood or thyroid tissue (not recorded which). The source is an adult woman with Graves' disease, either hyperthyroidism or ophthalmopathy (not recorded which). Each CDR3 is given with its conserved first and last residue. The order of the fields is D gene, clone size, J gene, V gene, CDR3 DNA, CDR3 protein. The D gene is left open where the match is weak. Where a row states a size, it is once, few, many or the class of an expanded clone; other rows omit it.

>.|.|TRBJ2-5|TRBV14
TGTGCCAGCTCACCACTGGTCGGCGGGATGGGGGAGACCCAGTACTTC
CASSPLVGGMGETQYF
>.|.|TRBJ1-1|TRBV20-1
TGCAGTGCTAGAGGAAGTGGGGCCAACACTGAAGCTTTCTTT
CSARGSGANTEAFF
>TRBD1|many|TRBJ1-1|TRBV28
TGTGCCAGCAGTTCATTCGGACAGGGGGCAGTCACTGAAGCTTTCTTT
CASSSFGQGAVTEAFF
>TRBD1|many|TRBJ1-5|TRBV6-2/TRBV6-3
TGTGCCAGCAGCGAAGGACAGGGACATCAGCCCCAGCATTTT
CASSEGQGHQPQHF
>.|many|TRBJ1-2|TRBV2
TGTGCCAGCAGGAAGACAGCAAACTATGGCTACACCTTC
CASRKTANYGYTF
>TRBD1|.|TRBJ1-6|TRBV20-1
TGCAGTGCGGTGACAGGGGGGAATAATTCACCCCTCCACTTT
CSAVTGGNNSPLHF
>TRBD1|many|TRBJ2-2|TRBV7-3
TGTGCCAGCAGCGGGAACCCAGGGGGTACCGGGGAGCTGTTTTTT
CASSGNPGGTGELFF
>.|many|TRBJ1-1|TRBV12-3/TRBV12-4
TGTGCCAGCAGCCTCGGACGGATGGAAGCTTTCTTT
CASSLGRMEAFF
>.|few|TRBJ2-7|TRBV29-1
TGCAGCGTACGGGTTGCGTACGAGCAGTACTTC
CSVRVAYEQYF
>.|many|TRBJ1-1|TRBV20-1
TGCAGTGTATACGGGGACACTGAAGCTTTCTTT
CSVYGDTEAFF
>TRBD2|.|TRBJ2-7|TRBV20-1
TGCAGTGCCATAGCGGGAGGCTCGAAAGGAAGGGGCTACGAGCAGTACTTC
CSAIAGGSKGRGYEQYF
>.|.|TRBJ2-2|TRBV9
TGTGCCAGCAGTCCGACCGTGAGCCCGGTGACCGGGGAGCTGTTTTTT
CASSPTVSPVTGELFF
>TRBD2|few|TRBJ2-5|TRBV29-1
TGCAGCGCCCCTAGCGGGGAAAGGGAGACCCAGTACTTC
CSAPSGERETQYF
>TRBD2|many|TRBJ2-5|TRBV10-3
TGTGCCATCAGTGAGTCGTATTTCTCTAGCGGGAGCCAAGAGACCCAGTACTTC
CAISESYFSSGSQETQYF
>.|many|TRBJ1-1|TRBV19
TGTGCCAGTAGTGTTCGGGACGGTCCTGCTTTCTTT
CASSVRDGPAFF
>.|many|TRBJ2-5|TRBV24-1
TGTGCCACCAGTGGGATCGAGGGCCAAGAGACCCAGTACTTC
CATSGIEGQETQYF
>TRBD1|.|TRBJ1-2|TRBV29-1
TGCAGCGTGGAGCCGGGACAGGGGACGGACTATGGCTACACCTTC
CSVEPGQGTDYGYTF
>TRBD1|.|TRBJ1-2|TRBV2
TGTGCCAGCAACCCCACAGGGGGGGATAATGGCTACACCTTC
CASNPTGGDNGYTF
>TRBD1|.|TRBJ1-1|TRBV10-3
TGTGCCATCAGGGAACAGGGGGACACTGAAGCTTTCTTT
CAIREQGDTEAFF
>.|few|TRBJ2-2|TRBV7-3
TGTGCCAGCAGCCAAACAGCGAACACCGGGGAGCTGTTTTTT
CASSQTANTGELFF
>.|.|TRBJ1-1|TRBV10-3
TGTGCCATCAGTGAGTGGGTTGGGACTGAAGCTTTCTTT
CAISEWVGTEAFF
>TRBD1|many|TRBJ1-5|TRBV15
TGTGCCACCAGTAAGGACAGGGACAATCAGCCCCAGCATTTT
CATSKDRDNQPQHF
>.|.|TRBJ1-5|TRBV25-1
TGTGCCAGCAGTGCCATCGGGTTCGTGAGACAGGAGAAAAATCAGCCCCAGCATTTT
CASSAIGFVRQEKNQPQHF
>.|many|TRBJ2-2|TRBV2
TGTGCCAGCAGGGGGGGACTGGGGGAGCTGTTTTTT
CASRGGLGELFF